These 25 T cell receptor beta chains came from one sample sequenced in a study of CD8 T cells in ankylosing spondylitis. From the 5' RACE reads, TCRdb called clonotypes with MiXCR, one entry per CDR3 protein. The sample has some 220,000 distinct CDR3 sequences; 8% to 11% are singletons. Material for sequencing was blood, either unsorted or a sorted T cell fraction (not recorded which). The receptors shown here come from a male donor with ankylosing spondylitis or in good health (not recorded which).

The table lists this clonotype with a few counts. V is TRBV7-9 and J is TRBJ2-7, with 9 positions matching TRBD2. Germline-derived CDR1 and CDR2 are SEHNR and FQNEAQ (reference sequence). The CDR3 runs 16 residues. J was trimmed by 4 bases and V by 2 bases; bases with no gene match: 9. CDR3 DNA: TGTGCCAGCAGCTTATGGGTGCTAGCGGGATCGTACGAGCAGTACTTC. Amino acids: CASSLWVLAGSYEQYF.

The sample holds a few counts of this clonotype. The J gene is TRBJ1-5, the V gene TRBV4-2; D perhaps matches TRBD1 (5 bases). The CDR3 has 16 residues. Germline CDR1 LGHNA, CDR2 YNFKEQ. Trimming stripped 2 bases from V and 7 bases from J, with 18 bases between. Here the CDR3 reads CASSQSHRGRAQPQHF. CDR3 sequence (DNA): TGTGCCAGCAGCCAATCGCACCGGGGCCGCGCACAGCCCCAGCATTTT.

This clonotype was detected ten times or more. The chain couples TRBV20-1 to TRBJ2-3; D is undetermined. V was cut by 3 bases and J by 3 bases, with 7 bases left in between. Per the germline V gene, CDR1 is DFQATT and CDR2 is SNEGSKA (reference sequence). The CDR3 spans 12 residues. The CDR3 loop is CSASGETDTQYF. CDR3 coding DNA: TGCAGTGCTAGTGGCGAGACAGATACGCAGTATTTT.

The chain combines TRBV12-3 or TRBV12-4 with TRBJ2-5; TRBD2 might be the D (6 bases). V lost 6 bases and J 1 base, leaving 15 bases between the germline ends. The CDR3 consists of 15 residues. The CDR3 nucleotides read TGTGCCAGCAGCCCCCAAGGGACTCGCCAAGAGACCCAGTACTTC. This sequence encodes CASSPQGTRQETQYF.

On this clonotype: One end of the junction does not line up with germline, which may come from a read error. This rearrangement joins TRBV11-2 to TRBJ2-1, with D hard to call. From germline, CDR1 is SGHAT and CDR2 FQNNGV. The CDR3 contains 11 residues. The CDR3 protein is CASSLAGSTLF. CDR3 nucleotides: TGTGCCAGCAGCCTCGCCGGGTCCACCCTCTTC.

With regard to this clonotype: A much bigger clone sits one base away, suggesting this may be a read error. V usage is TRBV5-1 and J usage is TRBJ2-3, with D tentatively TRBD2 (5 bases). The germline gives CDR1 SGHRS, CDR2 YFSETQ. This CDR3 has 16 amino acids. The chain's CDR3 is CASSSLTTSSTDMQYF. CDR3 bases: TGCGCCAGCAGCTCTCTTACGACCTCTAGCACAGATATGCAGTATTTT.

This clonotype was recorded at least ten times. The chain combines TRBV30 with TRBJ2-7; TRBD1 aligns across 9 bases. V lost 1 base to trimming and J lost 4 bases; unmatched junction nucleotides: 11. Germline V gene lookup returns CDR1 GTSNPN and CDR2 SVGIG (reference sequence). This CDR3 is 16 amino acids long. CDR3 sequence: CAWSAPTTGGSYEQYF. In DNA form, the CDR3 reads TGTGCCTGGAGTGCACCAACCACAGGGGGCAGTTACGAGCAGTACTTC.

This clonotype was seen many times. This sequence joins TRBV5-6 and TRBJ2-1; perhaps D is TRBD1 or TRBD2 (5 bases each). Trimming removed 0 bases from V and 4 bases from J, with 11 bases in between. This CDR3 has 15 residues. Germline V gene data show CDR1 as SGHDT and CDR2 as YYEEEE. CDR3 protein: CASSLGGKGYNEQFF. The CDR3 nucleotides read TGTGCCAGCAGCTTGGGAGGGAAGGGGTACAATGAGCAGTTCTTC. The whole variable domain, filled in from reference TRBV5-6 and TRBJ2-1, reads DAGVTQSPTHLIKTRGQQVTLRCSPKSGHDTVSWYQQALGQGPQFIFQYYEEEERQRGNFPDRFSGHQFPNYSSELNVNALLLGDSALYLCASSLGGKGYNEQFFGPGTRLTVL.

This clonotype came up many times. The gene calls are TRBV4-1 and TRBJ1-1; TRBD1 matches 11 bases. With 4 bases clipped from V and 2 bases from J, the junction kept 3 bases outside the gene matches. Germline CDR1 and CDR2: MGHRA and YSYEKL. CDR3 length equals 15 residues. CDR3 bases: TGCGCCAGCAGCCTCGGGACAGGGGGTAACACTGAAGCTTTCTTT. As protein: CASSLGTGGNTEAFF.

The chain has TRBV19 and TRBJ2-3, with TRBD2 matching over 11 bases. The CDR3 spans 16 residues. J gave up 2 bases and V 7 bases, and 8 bases lay outside the gene matches. Germline CDR1 and CDR2: LNHDA and SQIVND (reference sequence). The CDR3 bases are TGTGCCAGTATCCCTAGCGGGGGGCGATCCACAGATACGCAGTATTTT. It yields the protein CASIPSGGRSTDTQYF.

This clonotype was counted at least ten times. The chain uses TRBV20-1 and TRBJ2-7; D unresolved. The V and J ends lost 2 bases and 2 bases respectively, with 13 bases between them. Germline V gene data show CDR1 as DFQATT and CDR2 as SNEGSKA (reference sequence). The CDR3 covers 14 residues. The CDR3 protein is CSARLVGSTYEQYF. DNA of the CDR3: TGCAGTGCTAGACTGGTTGGCTCTACCTACGAGCAGTACTTC.

This clonotype was picked up many times. The chain combines TRBV6-2 or TRBV6-3 with TRBJ2-7; D possibly matches TRBD1 or TRBD2 (5 bases each). This CDR3 region has 17 residues. V was shortened by 5 bases and J by 0 bases, with 20 bases between the two germline ends. Germline V CDR1 and CDR2: MNHEY, SVGEGT. The CDR3 DNA follows: TGTGCCAGCAGTAGAGGGATAGGGACCGCAAACTCCTACGAGCAGTACTTC. Protein sequence: CASSRGIGTANSYEQYF.

This clonotype was counted ten times or more. This rearrangement joins TRBV15 to TRBJ2-6, with 7 bases matching TRBD1. This CDR3 contains 18 residues. J was trimmed by 0 bases and V by 2 bases; bases with no gene match: 7. The germline V gene encodes CDR1 LNHNV and CDR2 YYDKDF (reference sequence). The CDR3 loop reads CATSRSGQVYSGANVLTF. CDR3 sequence (DNA): TGTGCCACCAGCAGATCAGGACAGGTCTACTCTGGGGCCAACGTCCTGACTTTC.

With regard to this clonotype: A much more abundant neighbour one base away suggests this may be a read error. The V gene is TRBV12-3 or TRBV12-4, the J gene TRBJ2-7, with 7 bases lining up with TRBD1. This CDR3 comprises 14 residues. V dropped 3 bases and J dropped 2; count of bases not matched to a gene: 4. For the CDR3, the DNA is TGTGCCAGCAGTTTCGGGACAGCCCCCTACGAGCAGTACTTC. Its protein product is CASSFGTAPYEQYF.

This clonotype has at least ten counts. The chain carries TRBV5-1 and TRBJ2-3, with 7 bases identical to TRBD2. CDR1 and CDR2 from the germline V gene are SGHRS and YFSETQ. This CDR3 spans 16 amino acids. With 4 bases clipped from V and 0 bases from J, the junction kept 8 bases outside the gene matches. CDR3 sequence (DNA): TGCGCCAGCAGCCCGGAAGTGGGACTAAGCACAGATACGCAGTATTTT. It specifies CASSPEVGLSTDTQYF.

This clonotype has more than one count but fewer than ten. The chain has TRBV7-2 and TRBJ2-4, with 8 bases that match TRBD2. The CDR3 loop spans 16 amino acids. V dropped 1 base and J dropped 5; count of bases not matched to a gene: 7. Per the germline V gene, CDR1 is SGHTA and CDR2 is FQGNSA. CDR3 in DNA: TGTGCCAGCAGCTTAGGCCCTGGGCGGGGGGAAAACATTCAGTACTTC. Residues: CASSLGPGRGENIQYF.

This clonotype appeared many times. The chain carries TRBV12-3 or TRBV12-4 and TRBJ1-4; no firm D call. The length of the CDR3 is 14 residues. Trimming removed 1 base from V and 3 bases from J, with 6 bases in between. The CDR3 coding sequence is TGTGCCAGCAGTTTAGGTCGGGCTAATGAAAAACTGTTTTTT. This sequence encodes CASSLGRANEKLFF.

The sample holds many counts of this clonotype. The V and J genes are TRBV29-1 and TRBJ1-2; a weak D match, TRBD1 (5 bases). Germline assignment: CDR1 SQVTM and CDR2 ANQGSEA. Trimming stripped 6 bases from V and 8 bases from J, with 16 bases between. The CDR3 is made up of 12 amino acids. This chain's CDR3 is CSVLGEGKGYTF. DNA for the CDR3: TGCAGCGTCTTAGGGGAGGGGAAAGGCTACACCTTC.

This clonotype was seen repeatedly, ten times or more. The rearrangement links TRBV11-2 to TRBJ1-1, with 8 bases that match TRBD1. Germline V gives CDR1 SGHAT, CDR2 FQNNGV. The CDR3 has 17 residues. After removal of 3 bases from V and 2 bases from J, the junction contained 11 bases not matched to a gene. DNA of the CDR3: TGTGCCAGCAGCTTCTCCGGGACAGGCGAGAGTAACACTGAAGCTTTCTTT. This gives the protein CASSFSGTGESNTEAFF.

Concerning this clonotype: A much larger clone differs by one base, so this may be a read error. This chain uses TRBV15 with TRBJ1-2; D uncertain. Between the trimmed V and J ends, which lost 5 bases and 7 bases, there was a span of 14 bases. Germline CDR1 reads LNHNV; CDR2 reads YYDKDF (reference sequence). The CDR3 totals 13 residues. CDR3 loop: CATSQNLGCGYTF. Written as DNA, the CDR3 is TGTGCCACCAGCCAAAATCTGGGCTGTGGCTACACCTTC. The entire variable domain, with the rest obtained from reference TRBV15 and TRBJ1-2, is as follows: DAMVIQNPRYQVTQFGKPVTLSCSQTLNHNVMYWYQQKSSQAPKLLFHYYDKDFNNEADTPDNFQSRRPNTSFCFLDIRSPGLGDTAMYLCATSQNLGCGYTFGSGTRLTVV.

This clonotype has a handful of counts. A much larger clone is a single base away; this may be a read error. The chain employs TRBV10-3 and TRBJ1-5, with D unclear. Germline V gene sequence: CDR1 ENHRY, CDR2 SYGVKD. This CDR3 is built from 14 residues. The V gene lost 3 bases and the J gene lost 0 bases, with 6 bases spanning the gap. CDR3 DNA: TGTGCCATCAGTGATTCAGATAGCAATCAGCCCCAGCATTTT. Translated: CAISDSDSNQPQHF.

Ten or more counts support this clonotype. The chain carries TRBV5-1 and TRBJ2-2; 10 bases line up with TRBD1. The J segment lost 4 bases and the V segment lost 4 bases, leaving 7 bases of the junction unmatched. The CDR3 is made up of 16 amino acids. The germline gives CDR1 SGHRS, CDR2 YFSETQ. CDR3 sequence: CASSLVGTGVTGELFF. In DNA, the CDR3 is TGCGCCAGCAGCCTAGTTGGGACAGGGGTCACCGGGGAGCTGTTTTTT.

The rearrangement uses TRBV11-2 and TRBJ1-3, with a possible D match to TRBD1 (5 bases). The CDR3 is made up of 17 amino acids. V was cut by 6 bases and J by 0 bases, with 18 bases left in between. Germline CDR1 reads SGHAT; CDR2 reads FQNNGV. DNA of the CDR3: TGTGCCAGCAGACCCGCGGGAGGGGCGAACTCTGGAAACACCATATATTTT. Translation gives CASRPAGGANSGNTIYF.

This clonotype was found a few times. The chain uses TRBV2 and TRBJ1-1; the match to TRBD1 covers 8 bases. The CDR3 totals 16 residues. The V and J ends lost 2 bases and 5 bases, in that order; junction bases with no gene match: 10. Germline lookup yields CDR1 SNHLY and CDR2 FYNNEI. The CDR3 sequence: CASSERGNRGGTEAFF. The CDR3 DNA sequence: TGTGCCAGCAGTGAACGGGGAAACAGGGGGGGAACTGAAGCTTTCTTT.

This clonotype was detected many times. The gene calls are TRBV30 and TRBJ1-1; the match to TRBD1 covers 9 bases. Trimming at V came to 5 bases and at J to 4 bases, leaving 11 bases not matched to a gene. The germline gives CDR1 GTSNPN, CDR2 SVGIG (reference sequence). This CDR3 region has 15 residues. The CDR3, as DNA: TGTGCCTGGTTTAGAACGGGACAGGGCCCCACTGAAGCTTTCTTT. It translates to CAWFRTGQGPTEAFF.